Shown below are 12 T cell receptor beta chains from a single sample sequenced in a study of PD-1 blockade in classical Hodgkin lymphoma. Repertoires were generated with immunoSEQ multiplex PCR, while TCRdb's copy carries only in-frame clones and drops some. The sample has more than 13,000 clones; approximately 78% are singletons. Every patient was affected by relapse after autologous stem cell transplantation, while exposure to brentuximab vedotin was not uniform. The sequences come from peripheral blood mononuclear cells (PBMCs), collected before the second cycle of nivolumab. Receptors were obtained from a human donor with classical Hodgkin lymphoma.

CDR3 loop: CASSLQGRGELFF. Here the CDR3 DNA reads TGTGCCAGCAGCCTTCAGGGGCGGGGGGAGCTGTTTTTT. V and J are TRBV14 and TRBJ2-2; D perhaps matches TRBD1 (6 bases). The CDR3 consists of 13 residues. Germline loops: CDR1 SGHDN, CDR2 FVKESK. V lost 4 bases, J lost 8 bases, and 11 bases lay in between.

With respect to this clone: In the same sample, other DNA sequences code for this CDR3. This sequence joins TRBV7-2 and TRBJ2-1; 15 bases match TRBD2. Germline V gives CDR1 SGHTA, CDR2 FQGNSA. The CDR3 covers 14 residues. V was clipped by 4 bases and J by 13 bases; unmatched bases: 5. The CDR3 reads CASSSGLAGGHQFF. The CDR3 DNA reads as TGTGCCAGCAGCTCGGGACTAGCGGGGGGTCACCAGTTCTTC.

The CDR3 DNA is TGCGCCTCCGAGGAGTTCGGAAGAAACAATGAGCAGTTCTTC. Its translation: CASEEFGRNNEQFF. The genes are TRBV4-1 and TRBJ2-1; D gene ambiguous. This CDR3 comprises 14 residues. Germline V gene sequence: CDR1 MGHRA, CDR2 YSYEKL. Trimming pared 11 bases from V and 5 bases from J, leaving 19 bases between.

The V gene is TRBV5-6, the J gene TRBJ1-6; tentative D call: TRBD1 (5 bases). CDR1 and CDR2 (germline): SGHDT, YYEEEE. CDR3 size: 15 residues. Trimming took 3 bases from V and 8 from J, leaving 15 bases between them. The CDR3 sequence: CASSSRGLADSPLHF. Written as DNA, the CDR3 is TGTGCCAGCAGCTCGCGGGGACTGGCCGATTCACCCCTCCACTTT.

The chain recombines TRBV6-5 with TRBJ1-5; D is uncertain. The ends were cut back, 6 bases at V and 2 bases at J, with 8 bases in the middle. The CDR3 extends over 13 amino acids. Germline V gives CDR1 MNHEY, CDR2 SVGAGI. The CDR3 sequence is CASRRQRNQPQHF. CDR3 nucleotides: TGTGCCAGCAGACGGCAACGCAATCAGCCCCAGCATTTT.

As concerns this clone: In the same sample, other DNA sequences code for this CDR3. V and J are TRBV7-8 and TRBJ2-1; 11 bases match TRBD2. The V and J ends lost 1 base and 1 base, in that order; junction bases with no gene match: 6. This CDR3 is built from 18 residues. Germline loops: CDR1 SGHVS, CDR2 FQNEAQ. CDR3 sequence: CASSLVSGGASSYNEQFF. The CDR3 DNA is TGTGCCAGCAGCTTAGTTAGCGGGGGGGCTAGTTCCTACAATGAGCAGTTCTTC.

The chain employs TRBV18 and TRBJ2-7; possible D gene TRBD1, 6 bases. The CDR3 loop spans 13 amino acids. V was pared by 2 bases and J by 1 base, with 6 bases between. In germline, CDR1 is KGHSH, CDR2 LQKENI. CDR3 bases: TGTGCCAGCTCACCAGGACAGTCCTACGAGCAGTACTTC. The encoded protein is CASSPGQSYEQYF.

The genes are TRBV29-1 and TRBJ1-2; D gene uncertain. Germline V gives CDR1 SQVTM, CDR2 ANQGSEA. The CDR3 contains 12 residues. V was shortened by 4 bases and J by 3 bases, with 9 bases between the two germline ends. The CDR3 spells CSVGRRDYGYTF. Here the CDR3 DNA reads TGCAGCGTTGGACGGCGAGACTATGGCTACACCTTC.

The chain has TRBV7-9 and TRBJ1-1; 8 nucleotides line up with TRBD1. The trim removed 5 bases at V and 10 bases at J, leaving 6 bases unmatched. CDR1 is SEHNR, CDR2 FQNEAQ, per germline (reference sequence). The CDR3 loop spans 12 amino acids. CDR3 coding DNA: TGTGCCAGCAGCCCGGACAGGGTTGTAGCTTTCTTT. This codes for CASSPDRVVAFF.

By share, this clone counts as medium-sized. The CDR3 sequence: CASSPGTDNYGYTF. CDR3 DNA sequence: TGTGCCAGCTCACCCGGGACCGACAACTATGGCTACACCTTC. The J gene is TRBJ1-2, the V gene TRBV18, with D tentatively TRBD1 (5 bases). Per germline, CDR1 KGHSH and CDR2 LQKENI. Trimming took 3 bases from V and 2 from J, leaving 10 bases between them. This CDR3 region has 14 residues.

The V gene is TRBV18, the J gene TRBJ2-3, with D unresolved. The CDR3 has 15 amino acids. V lost 0 bases and J 2 bases, leaving 9 bases between the germline ends. Germline CDR1 is KGHSH and CDR2 is LQKENI. The CDR3 DNA is TGTGCCAGCTCACCACCGTCGGGTATCACAGATACGCAGTATTTT. Amino acid sequence: CASSPPSGITDTQYF.

The V and J genes are TRBV7-2 and TRBJ1-5; D unclear. The CDR3 is 15 residues long. CDR1 is SGHTA and CDR2 is FQGNSA in the germline V gene. Between the trimmed V and J ends, which lost 1 base and 1 base, there was a span of 8 bases. The CDR3 DNA reads TGTGCCAGCAGCTTAGGGGTCCTAAGCAATCAGCCCCAGCATTTT. It encodes CASSLGVLSNQPQHF.